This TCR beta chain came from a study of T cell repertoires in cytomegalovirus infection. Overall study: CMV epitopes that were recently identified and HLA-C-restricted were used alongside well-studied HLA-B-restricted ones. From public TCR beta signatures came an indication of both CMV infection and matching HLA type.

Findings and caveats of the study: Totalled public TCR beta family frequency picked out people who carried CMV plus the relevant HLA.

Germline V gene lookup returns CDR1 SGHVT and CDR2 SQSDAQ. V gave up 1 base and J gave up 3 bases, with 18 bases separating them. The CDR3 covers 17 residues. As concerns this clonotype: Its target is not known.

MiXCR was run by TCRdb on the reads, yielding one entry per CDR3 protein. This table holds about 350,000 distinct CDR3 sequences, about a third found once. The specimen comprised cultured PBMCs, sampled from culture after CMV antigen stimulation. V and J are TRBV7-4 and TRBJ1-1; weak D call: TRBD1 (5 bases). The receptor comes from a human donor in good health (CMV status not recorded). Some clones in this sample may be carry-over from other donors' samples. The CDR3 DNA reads TGTGCCAGCAGCTTAGTGGGTTCTAGGGGTTTCTACACTGAAGCTTTCTTT. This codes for CASSLVGSRGFYTEAFF.